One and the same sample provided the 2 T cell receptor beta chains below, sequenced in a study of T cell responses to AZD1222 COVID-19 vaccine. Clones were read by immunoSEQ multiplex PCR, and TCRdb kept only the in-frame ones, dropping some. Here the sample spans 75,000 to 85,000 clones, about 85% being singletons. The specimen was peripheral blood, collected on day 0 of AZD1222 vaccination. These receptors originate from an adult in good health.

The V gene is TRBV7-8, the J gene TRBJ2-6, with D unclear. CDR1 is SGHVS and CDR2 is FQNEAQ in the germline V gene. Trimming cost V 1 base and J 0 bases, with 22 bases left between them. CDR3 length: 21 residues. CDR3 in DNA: TGTGCCAGCAGCTTAGACCCCGGTTTGGGGATTAACCCCTCTGGGGCCAACGTCCTGACTTTC. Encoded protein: CASSLDPGLGINPSGANVLTF.

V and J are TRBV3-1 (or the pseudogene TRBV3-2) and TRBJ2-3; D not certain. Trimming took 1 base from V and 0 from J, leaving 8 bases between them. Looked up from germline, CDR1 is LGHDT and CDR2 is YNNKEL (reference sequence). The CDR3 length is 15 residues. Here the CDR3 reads CASSQGGTSTDTQYF. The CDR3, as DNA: TGTGCCAGCAGCCAAGGCGGAACTAGCACAGATACGCAGTATTTT.